Each of the 3 T cell receptor beta chains below was sequenced from the same sample in a study of T cell changes during pregnancy in multiple sclerosis (dated by TCRdb to about 2019). Libraries were prepared through the immunoSEQ multiplex PCR assay. In TCRdb, the immuneACCESS table is reduced to in-frame sequences with V and J assigned. These tables do not hold every clone; where another copy was compared, an unresolved V gene accounts for under half, and the others remain unexplained. Across this sample there are fewer than 70,000 clones, with approximately 87% seen only once. The ten largest clonotypes hold about 5% of the sample. Sequencing input: peripheral blood from another person, used as feeder cells. These receptors were obtained from a human donor whose cells served as feeder cells for cultures in a pregnancy study.

CDR3 bases: TGTGCCAGCAGCAGCTCTGGGGCCAACGTCCTGACTTTC. Amino acids: CASSSSGANVLTF. The V call is TRBV9, the J call TRBJ2-6; D gene unclear. Germline CDR1 SGDLS, CDR2 YYNGEE. This CDR3 spans 13 amino acids. Trimming stripped 4 bases from V and 0 bases from J, with 2 bases between.

The chain links TRBV2 to TRBJ1-2, with TRBD1 as a possible D gene (5 bases). This CDR3 is built from 14 residues. The germline V and J ends were trimmed by 8 bases and 1 base, with 14 bases remaining between them. Germline V gene sequence: CDR1 SNHLY, CDR2 FYNNEI. The CDR3 is CASSQLGGNYGYTF. The CDR3 DNA reads TGTGCCAGCTCCCAGCTGGGGGGTAACTATGGCTACACCTTC.

The table lists this clone with a count of one. The chain carries TRBV5-1 and TRBJ2-5, with TRBD2 matching 12 bases. The V gene's germline CDR1 is SGHRS and CDR2 YFSETQ. Losses at the gene ends were 3 bases for V and 5 bases for J; bases not matched to a gene: 8. CDR3 length equals 16 residues. CDR3 region: CASSSLAGGRGETQYF. The CDR3 nucleotides are TGCGCCAGCAGCTCGCTAGCGGGGGGGCGTGGGGAGACCCAGTACTTC. The full variable domain, in which reference TRBV5-1 and TRBJ2-5 provide the parts outside the CDR3, is KAGVTQTPRYLIKTRGQQVTLSCSPISGHRSVSWYQQTPGQGLQFLFEYFSETQRNKGNFPGRFSGRQFSNSRSEMNVSTLELGDSALYLCASSSLAGGRGETQYFGPGTRLLVL.